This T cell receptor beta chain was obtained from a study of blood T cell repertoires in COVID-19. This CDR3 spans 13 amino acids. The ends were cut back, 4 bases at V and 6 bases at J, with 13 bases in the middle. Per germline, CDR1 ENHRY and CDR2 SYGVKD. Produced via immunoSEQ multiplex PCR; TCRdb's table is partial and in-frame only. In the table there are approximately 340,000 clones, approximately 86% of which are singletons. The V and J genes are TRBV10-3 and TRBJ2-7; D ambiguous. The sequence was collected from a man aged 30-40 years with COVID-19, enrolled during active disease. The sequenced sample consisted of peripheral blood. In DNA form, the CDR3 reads TGTGCCATCAGTGCCCAGCAGGCCGGCGAGCAGTACTTC. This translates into CAISAQQAGEQYF.